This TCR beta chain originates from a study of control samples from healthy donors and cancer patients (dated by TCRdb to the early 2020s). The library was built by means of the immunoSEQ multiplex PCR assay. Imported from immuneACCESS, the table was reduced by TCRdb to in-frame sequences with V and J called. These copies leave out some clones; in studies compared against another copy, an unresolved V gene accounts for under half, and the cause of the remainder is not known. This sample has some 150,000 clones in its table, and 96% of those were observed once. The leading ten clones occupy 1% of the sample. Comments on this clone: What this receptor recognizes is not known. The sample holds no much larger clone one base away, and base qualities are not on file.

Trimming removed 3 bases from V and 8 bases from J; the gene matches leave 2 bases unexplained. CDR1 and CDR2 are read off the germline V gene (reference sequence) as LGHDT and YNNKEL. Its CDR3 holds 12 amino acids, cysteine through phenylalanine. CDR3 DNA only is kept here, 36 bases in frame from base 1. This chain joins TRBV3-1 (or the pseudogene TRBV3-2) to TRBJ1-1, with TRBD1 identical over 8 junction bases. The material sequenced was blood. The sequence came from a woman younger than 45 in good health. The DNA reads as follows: TGTGCCAGCAGCCAGGACAGGGCAGAAGCTTTCTTT. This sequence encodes CASSQDRAEAFF.